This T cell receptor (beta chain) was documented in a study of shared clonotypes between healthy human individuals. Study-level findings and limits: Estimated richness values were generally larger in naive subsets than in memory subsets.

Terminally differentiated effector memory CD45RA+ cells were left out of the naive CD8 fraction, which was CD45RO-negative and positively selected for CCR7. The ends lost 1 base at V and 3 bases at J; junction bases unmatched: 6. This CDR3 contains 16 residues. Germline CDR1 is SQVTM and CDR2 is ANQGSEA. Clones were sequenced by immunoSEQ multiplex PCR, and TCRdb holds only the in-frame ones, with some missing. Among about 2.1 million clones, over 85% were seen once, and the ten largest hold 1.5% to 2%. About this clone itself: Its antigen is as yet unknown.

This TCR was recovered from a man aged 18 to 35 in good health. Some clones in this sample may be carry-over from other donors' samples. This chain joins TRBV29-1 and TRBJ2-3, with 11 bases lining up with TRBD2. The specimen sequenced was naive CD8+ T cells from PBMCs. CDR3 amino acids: CSVEVGRLAGTDTQYF. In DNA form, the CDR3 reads TGCAGCGTTGAAGTAGGGAGACTAGCGGGAACAGATACGCAGTATTTT.